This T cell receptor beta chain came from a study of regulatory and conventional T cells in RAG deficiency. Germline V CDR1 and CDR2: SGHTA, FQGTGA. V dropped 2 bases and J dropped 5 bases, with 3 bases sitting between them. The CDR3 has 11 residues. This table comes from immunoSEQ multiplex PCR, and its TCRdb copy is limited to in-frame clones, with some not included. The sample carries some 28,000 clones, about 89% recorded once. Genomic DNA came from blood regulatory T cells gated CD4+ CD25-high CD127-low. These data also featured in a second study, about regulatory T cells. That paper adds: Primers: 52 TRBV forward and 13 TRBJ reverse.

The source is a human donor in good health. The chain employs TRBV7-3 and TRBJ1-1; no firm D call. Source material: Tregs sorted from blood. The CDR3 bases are TGTGCCAGCAGCTTAGGGACTGAAGCTTTCTTT. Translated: CASSLGTEAFF.